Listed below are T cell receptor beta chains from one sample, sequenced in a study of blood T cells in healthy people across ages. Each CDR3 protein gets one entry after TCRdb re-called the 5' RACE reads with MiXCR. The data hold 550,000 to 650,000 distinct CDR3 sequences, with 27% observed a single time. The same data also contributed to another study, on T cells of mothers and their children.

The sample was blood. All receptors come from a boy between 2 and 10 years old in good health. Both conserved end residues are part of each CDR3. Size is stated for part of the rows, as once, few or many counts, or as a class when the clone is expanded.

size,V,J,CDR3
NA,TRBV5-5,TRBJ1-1,CASSVGWGQGAEAFF
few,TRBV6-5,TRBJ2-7,CASRISGTVLRHEYF
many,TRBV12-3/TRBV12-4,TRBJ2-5,CASSRQGSETQYF
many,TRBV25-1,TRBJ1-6,CASTPRTANSPLHF
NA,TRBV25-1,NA,CASSEYNGGETQYF
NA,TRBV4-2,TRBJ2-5,CASSQERGGDQETQYF
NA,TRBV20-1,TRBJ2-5,CSARDRLRGGRETQYF
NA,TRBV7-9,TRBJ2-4,CASSLTGRGNIQYF
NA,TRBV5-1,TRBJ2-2,CASSFTRVGDWTGELFF
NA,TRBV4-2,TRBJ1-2,CASSAGQGLNGYTF
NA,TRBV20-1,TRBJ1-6,CSAGQGDSPLHF
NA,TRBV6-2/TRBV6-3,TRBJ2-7,CASSSSTSRHYEQYF
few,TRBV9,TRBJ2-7,CASSVGTGREVHEQYF
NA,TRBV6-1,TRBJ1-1,CASSEARGGRIEAFF
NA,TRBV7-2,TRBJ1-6,CASSFVGNNSPLHF
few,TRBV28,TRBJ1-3,CASKPSGRAEIYF